Shown below are 20 T cell receptor beta chains from a single sample sequenced in a study of blood T cells in healthy people across ages (dated by TCRdb to between 2014 and 2017). To prepare the library, 5' RACE was applied. The sequencer was an Illumina HiSeq 2500. A second roughly 7 to 11 cycle PCR used a sample-barcoded 5' primer and a J-beta primer mix. TCRdb handled the public reads itself, with Q25 trimming in fastp and clone calling in MiXCR, and kept productive beta chains. CDR3 protein sequences are deduplicated, and each keeps its most common genes and DNA. The sample has 1.5 million to 2 million distinct CDR3 sequences on record, 28% of them singletons. The top ten hold 6.5% to 8.5% of the sample. The material sequenced was blood. The source of these receptors is a young woman in good health.

This clonotype was observed a few times. Relative to the germline gene, one junction end is altered; a read error may explain this. The chain employs TRBV9 and TRBJ1-2, with 7 bases that match TRBD1. The CDR3 runs 13 residues. The germline gives CDR1 SGDLS, CDR2 YYNGEE. CDR3 amino acids: CVSSEAGQYGYTF. The CDR3 DNA is TGTGTCAGCAGTGAGGCGGGACAGTATGGCTACACCTTC.

The chain combines TRBV27 with TRBJ1-1; 8 nucleotides line up with TRBD1. CDR1 is MNHEY, CDR2 SMNVEV, per germline (reference sequence). V was clipped by 6 bases and J by 8 bases; unmatched bases: 14. The CDR3 is 15 amino acids. In nucleotides, the CDR3 is TGTGCCAGCAGGAAGCAGCGGCAGGGGGCCGGGGAAGCTTTCTTT. It yields the protein CASRKQRQGAGEAFF.

The chain employs TRBV3-1 and TRBJ2-5; D gene ambiguous. Germline values: CDR1 LGHDT, CDR2 YNNKEL (reference sequence). This CDR3 is 13 amino acids long. Trimming took 0 bases from V and 4 from J, leaving 6 bases between them. CDR3 amino acids: CASSQELRETQYF. The DNA of the CDR3 is TGTGCCAGCAGCCAAGAATTGAGAGAGACCCAGTACTTC.

The V and J genes are TRBV7-2 and TRBJ2-5; D not certain. The CDR3 has 14 amino acids. CDR1 and CDR2 from the germline V gene are SGHTA and FQGNSA. V was trimmed by 1 base and J by 3 bases, leaving 9 bases between them. CDR3 coding DNA: TGTGCCAGCAGCTTAGGGGGTCCAAAAGAGACCCAGTACTTC. Its protein is CASSLGGPKETQYF.

In this sample, this clonotype turned up many times. This chain uses TRBV11-2 with TRBJ2-6, with a weak D call TRBD2 (5 bases). The V gene's germline CDR1 is SGHAT and CDR2 FQNNGV. The length of the CDR3 is 16 residues. Trimming left V 6 bases short and J 0 bases short, with 12 bases between. The CDR3 DNA reads as TGTGCCAGCAGACCGGACTGGGGCTCTGGGGCCAACGTCCTGACTTTC. Translation: CASRPDWGSGANVLTF.

The V call is TRBV20-1, the J call TRBJ2-3, with D possibly matching TRBD2 (6 bases). V dropped 6 bases and J dropped 2 bases, with 12 bases sitting between them. The CDR3 has 13 residues. CDR1 is DFQATT, CDR2 SNEGSKA, per germline (reference sequence). The CDR3 sequence: CSAPGEYTDTQYF. The CDR3 coding sequence is TGCAGTGCACCGGGGGAGTACACAGATACGCAGTATTTT.

This clonotype was found a few times. V usage is TRBV29-1 and J usage is TRBJ1-1, with D unresolved. CDR3 length equals 13 residues. V lost 4 bases and J lost 6, with 15 bases in between. CDR1 SQVTM and CDR2 ANQGSEA come from the germline V gene. CDR3 in DNA: TGCAGCGTTGCGGCAGGCCGGTTGGCTGAAGCTTTCTTT. Protein product: CSVAAGRLAEAFF.

This clonotype showed up just a few times. The J gene is TRBJ2-7, the V gene TRBV5-1; tentatively, D is TRBD1 or TRBD2 (5 bases each). This CDR3 has 14 residues. Germline lookup yields CDR1 SGHRS and CDR2 YFSETQ. Trimming removed 4 bases from V and 1 base from J, with 12 bases in between. The CDR3 DNA reads TGCGCCAGCAGCCTGGGGGTCGGGTCCTACGAGCAGTACTTC. Encoded protein: CASSLGVGSYEQYF.

In this sample, this clonotype turned up a few times. This chain joins TRBV28 and TRBJ2-7; 11 positions match TRBD1. There are 15 residues in the CDR3. CDR1 and CDR2 (germline): MDHEN, SYDVKM. V was clipped by 3 bases and J by 2 bases; unmatched bases: 3. In DNA, the CDR3 is TGTGCCAGCAGTTTGGTGGACAGGGGGCCCTACGAGCAGTACTTC. Translating gives CASSLVDRGPYEQYF. The variable domain in full, with the rest retrieved from reference TRBV28 and TRBJ2-7, is DVKVTQSSRYLVKRTGEKVFLECVQDMDHENMFWYRQDPGLGLRLIYFSYDVKMKEKGDIPEGYSVSREKKERFSLILESASTNQTSMYLCASSLVDRGPYEQYFGPGTRLTVT.

This clonotype has just a few counts. Given a much more abundant clone one base away, this may be a read error. The CDR3 loop reads CAGRAGAYNEQYF. The CDR3 nucleotides read TGCGCAGGCCGGGCGGGAGCGTACAATGAGCAGTACTTC. This chain links TRBV10-2 with TRBJ2-4; 7 bases agree with TRBD2. Germline CDR1 WSHSY, CDR2 SAAADI. This CDR3 is built from 13 residues.

Worth noting for this clonotype: A much larger clone lies a single base off, so this may be a read error. The CDR3 ends on some other residue instead of the conserved phenylalanine or tryptophan, so this is likely a read error. CDR3 region: CSARDPGEPYEQYC. In DNA form, the CDR3 reads TGCAGTGCTAGAGATCCGGGTGAGCCCTACGAGCAGTACTGC. The rearrangement links TRBV20-1 to TRBJ2-7; D not resolved. CDR3 length equals 14 residues. The V end lost 0 bases, the J end lost 2 bases, and 11 bases lay between the germline ends. Germline values: CDR1 DFQATT, CDR2 SNEGSKA (reference sequence).

This clonotype came up many times. The chain employs TRBV10-3 and TRBJ1-5; D remains unclear. With 1 base removed from V and 7 bases from J, the gap between germline ends came to 17 bases. This CDR3 has 16 amino acids. Germline V gene sequence: CDR1 ENHRY, CDR2 SYGVKD. CDR3: CAISEYGPVSNQPQHF. The CDR3 DNA sequence: TGTGCCATCAGTGAGTACGGCCCCGTGTCCAACCAGCCCCAGCATTTT.

J is TRBJ1-2 and V is TRBV12-3 or TRBV12-4; D call uncertain. Trimming removed 5 bases at V and 1 base at J, with 14 bases between. The CDR3 runs 15 residues. CDR3 residues: CASSAGPQINYGYTF. In DNA, the CDR3 is TGTGCCAGCAGTGCCGGGCCCCAGATTAACTATGGCTACACCTTC.

A word on this clonotype: One end of the junction does not line up with germline, which may come from a read error. This chain joins TRBV3-1 and TRBJ2-1, with 13 bases lining up with TRBD2. This CDR3 comprises 15 residues. CDR1 LGHDT and CDR2 YNNKEL come from the germline V gene (reference sequence). The CDR3: CTSSLTSGGANEQFF. The CDR3 nucleotides read TGTACCAGCAGCCTCACTAGCGGGGGGGCTAATGAGCAGTTCTTC.

The gene calls are TRBV28 and TRBJ2-5; D perhaps matches TRBD2 (5 bases). The CDR3 has 13 residues. Germline V gene data show CDR1 as MDHEN and CDR2 as SYDVKM. The ends were cut back, 7 bases at V and 4 bases at J, with 13 bases in the middle. CDR3 amino acids: CASTVTSRETQYF. The CDR3 DNA reads TGTGCCAGCACCGTAACTAGTCGAGAGACCCAGTACTTC.

The chain combines TRBV10-3 with TRBJ1-5, with D unclear. Germline lookup yields CDR1 ENHRY and CDR2 SYGVKD. The CDR3 is 13 amino acids. Trimming left V 6 bases short and J 0 bases short, with 6 bases between. In nucleotides, the CDR3 is TGTGCCATCAGGCTGAGTAGCAATCAGCCCCAGCATTTT. Protein: CAIRLSSNQPQHF.

This clonotype was picked up a small number of times. This chain joins TRBV2 and TRBJ2-1, with 10 bases fitting TRBD1. CDR3 length: 15 amino acids. The V and J ends lost 4 bases and 6 bases, in that order; junction bases with no gene match: 6. Germline V gene sequence: CDR1 SNHLY, CDR2 FYNNEI. The CDR3 spells CASSANRDRGNEQFF. The CDR3 nucleotides are TGTGCCAGCAGTGCGAATCGGGACAGGGGCAATGAGCAGTTCTTC. The whole variable domain, remainder taken from reference TRBV2 and TRBJ2-1, is EPEVTQTPSHQVTQMGQEVILRCVPISNHLYFYWYRQILGQKVEFLVSFYNNEISEKSEIFDDQFSVERPDGSNFTLKIRSTKLEDSAMYFCASSANRDRGNEQFFGPGTRLTVL.

This clonotype occurred a few times. The chain uses TRBV20-1 and TRBJ2-3; D unresolved. Looked up from germline, CDR1 is DFQATT and CDR2 is SNEGSKA (reference sequence). The CDR3 consists of 15 residues. Deletions cut 3 bases from V and 0 bases from J, with 13 bases between. The CDR3 reads CSASLAFTSTDTQYF. CDR3 in DNA: TGCAGTGCTAGTTTGGCGTTTACTAGCACAGATACGCAGTATTTT.

This chain links TRBV21-1 with TRBJ2-5; the table's D call, TRBD2, has no DNA check behind it. TRBV21-1 is a listed pseudogene. This CDR3 region has 15 residues. The CDR3 loop is CASSTKQEVRETQYF. CDR3 DNA: TGTGCCAGCAGCACTAAGCAGGAGGTGAGGGAGACCCAGTACTTC.

Note on this clonotype: This could be a read error, since a much larger clone is one nucleotide away. The chain links TRBV10-3 to TRBJ2-1; D uncertain. CDR1 and CDR2 from the germline V gene are ENHRY and SYGVKD. This CDR3 spans 13 amino acids. The V and J ends lost 0 bases and 9 bases respectively, with 9 bases between them. CDR3 region: CAISESGRSEQFF. CDR3 DNA: TGTGCCATCAGTGAGTCCGGGCGAAGTGAGCAGTTCTTC.